Below are 5 T cell receptor beta chains sequenced from a single sample in a study of OX40 agonist ivuxolimab in advanced cancers. Using immunoSEQ multiplex PCR, the repertoire was profiled, and TCRdb retains in-frame clones only, with some absent. The sample gives about 64,000 clones, nearly 90% of which show up once; 1.3% is in the top ten. The sample in question was CD4+ or CD8+ T cells sorted from blood, obtained in a trial of the OX40 agonist ivuxolimab. The receptors shown here come from an adult with an advanced solid tumor such as melanoma, head and neck, liver or kidney cancer.

The rearrangement links TRBV5-6 to TRBJ1-6; a weak D match, TRBD1 (5 bases). Germline V gene data show CDR1 as SGHDT and CDR2 as YYEEEE. The CDR3 is made up of 18 amino acids. With 4 bases removed from V and 2 bases from J, the gap between germline ends came to 19 bases. The DNA for the CDR3 is TGTGCCAGCAGCCAAATTCGGCAGGGACTCCCCTATAATTCACCCCTCCACTTT. Translation gives CASSQIRQGLPYNSPLHF.

The rearrangement uses TRBV4-3 and TRBJ2-7; 12 bases fit TRBD2. Looked up from germline, CDR1 is LGHNA and CDR2 is YSLEER. V shed 0 bases and J 4 bases; nucleotides not matched to a gene: 13. The length of the CDR3 is 19 residues. The CDR3 DNA sequence: TGCGCCAGCAGCCAAGATTTGGCTAGCGGGGGGGCTGGTGCTTACGAGCAGTACTTC. Protein: CASSQDLASGGAGAYEQYF.

The chain combines TRBV4-3 with TRBJ2-7; possible D gene TRBD1, 5 bases. CDR1 is LGHNA and CDR2 is YSLEER in the germline V gene. V lost 0 bases and J 0 bases, leaving 12 bases between the germline ends. CDR3 size: 16 residues. CDR3 sequence reads: CASSQDGAGSSYEQYF. As DNA, the CDR3 is TGCGCCAGCAGCCAAGATGGGGCAGGCAGCTCCTACGAGCAGTACTTC.

The chain links TRBV11-1 to TRBJ2-5, with D hard to call. Trimming removed 5 bases at V and 7 bases at J, with 17 bases between. Germline V gene sequence: CDR1 SGHAT, CDR2 FQDESV (reference sequence). The CDR3 covers 14 residues. The CDR3 spells CASSESAVVGTQYF. In DNA, the CDR3 is TGTGCCAGCAGCGAATCTGCTGTGGTGGGGACCCAGTACTTC. Based on the CDR3 plus reference TRBV11-1 and TRBJ2-5, the full variable domain is EAEVAQSPRYKITEKSQAVAFWCDPISGHATLYWYRQILGQGPELLVQFQDESVVDDSQLPKDRFSAERLKGVDSTLKIQPAELGDSAMYLCASSESAVVGTQYFGPGTRLLVL.

This clone was picked up one time. CDR3 in DNA: TGTGCCAGCAGAGCAGACAGGGCAAGCCCCTATGGCTACACCTTC. Its translation is CASRADRASPYGYTF. This rearrangement joins TRBV6-4 to TRBJ1-2; TRBD1 matches at 7 bases. V dropped 6 bases and J dropped 4; count of bases not matched to a gene: 11. This CDR3 has 15 amino acids. In germline, CDR1 is MRHNA, CDR2 SNTAGT.